The rows below give T cell receptor beta chains drawn from one sample of a study of shared T cell receptors in the human thymus. Sequencing used immunoSEQ multiplex PCR; TCRdb keeps in-frame clones, though not all of them. The repertoire includes some 760,000 clones, roughly 88% of them detected once, and more than 0.01% sits in the top ten. These records were also assigned to another study, of human thymus T cells.

Sequencing used thymocytes. These TCRs come from a girl in the first two years of life with a congenital heart defect. The CDR3 runs from the conserved cysteine through the conserved F or W. The order of the fields is CDR3 DNA, CDR3 protein, J gene, clone size, V gene, D gene. A D gene is named only where the DNA matches it firmly. Clone size appears in some rows only: once, few, many, or a class for an expanded clone.

TGCGCCAGCAGCCAAGATATTATACTAGCGGGGGCTTACGAGCAGTACTTC CASSQDIILAGAYEQYF TRBJ2-7 NA TRBV4-1 TRBD2
TGTGCCAGCAGCTTAGCATCTGCAAGGGGGCGCGGCTACACCTTC CASSLASARGRGYTF TRBJ1-2 NA TRBV7-9 TRBD1
TGTGCCAGCAGCTTTACTGGGGAGGACAAGTTAAGGTACACTGAAGCTTTCTTT CASSFTGEDKLRYTEAFF TRBJ1-1 NA TRBV7-8 NA
TGTGCCAGCACCGACGGGACAGGGGCACGCGAGCAGTACTTC CASTDGTGAREQYF TRBJ2-7 NA TRBV6-5 TRBD1
TGTGCCAGCAGCTCCAAAGGAGCGGAACCGATCACGAACACTGAAGCTTTCTTT CASSSKGAEPITNTEAFF TRBJ1-1 NA TRBV5-4 NA
TGCGCCAGCAGAGGTTCAGGGCACACCGGGGAGCTGTTTTTT CASRGSGHTGELFF TRBJ2-2 NA TRBV5-1 NA
TGTGCCAGCAGCCCCCCGGACACACTTGGCTACACCTTC CASSPPDTLGYTF TRBJ1-2 NA TRBV6-1 NA
TGTGCCACCACCCCCGCCCCGGGAGTATACGAGCAGTACTTC CATTPAPGVYEQYF TRBJ2-7 NA TRBV6-6 NA
TGCGCCAGCAGCCAAGATCCTCCGAACATGGTAAACGACAGGCAGGATGGCTACACCTTC CASSQDPPNMVNDRQDGYTF TRBJ1-2 NA TRBV4-1 NA
TGTGCCAGTAGGGGACAGGCCAAGTCATATAGCAATCAGCCCCAGCATTTT CASRGQAKSYSNQPQHF TRBJ1-5 NA TRBV19 TRBD1
TGTGCCAGCAGTGAGGGAGGGCTCTACAATGAGCAGTTCTTC CASSEGGLYNEQFF TRBJ2-1 NA TRBV25-1 TRBD2
TGTGCCAGTAGTATGCAAGTCCGACAGGTCCCTACTGAAGCTTTCTTT CASSMQVRQVPTEAFF TRBJ1-1 NA TRBV19 NA
TGTGCCAGCACCCAGGACAGGCAAGAGACCCAGTACTTC CASTQDRQETQYF TRBJ2-5 once TRBV2 TRBD1
TGTGCCAGCAGTTTATCATCAGAACCCAATCAGCCCCAGCATTTT CASSLSSEPNQPQHF TRBJ1-5 NA TRBV27 NA
TGTGCCAGCAGCCATTTCACAGGTTTCAGCACAGATACGCAGTATTTT CASSHFTGFSTDTQYF TRBJ2-3 NA TRBV14 NA
TGTGCCTGGAGTGTGTTGGTGATGGCAGGGAAGGTCCCCGAGCAGTACTTC CAWSVLVMAGKVPEQYF TRBJ2-7 NA TRBV30 NA
TGCAGCGCCCACAGGGGCGGTATGAACACTGAAGCTTTCTTT CSAHRGGMNTEAFF TRBJ1-1 NA TRBV29-1 TRBD1
TGTGCCATCAGGGGTACTAGCGGGGACACCTGGGAGCAGTTCTTC CAIRGTSGDTWEQFF TRBJ2-1 NA TRBV10-3 TRBD2
TGTGCCAGCAGCGAAAAGTTCAGGGGTCACCCCTCCAACACAGATACGCAGTATTTT CASSEKFRGHPSNTDTQYF TRBJ2-3 few TRBV13 NA
TGCGCCAGCAGCTTGGCCTTACGGGACAGGAGATTTGGAAACACCATATATTTT CASSLALRDRRFGNTIYF TRBJ1-3 NA TRBV5-1 TRBD1
TGTGCCAGCAGGGCCCGGAGGGCAGAGAACACTGAAGCTTTCTTT CASRARRAENTEAFF TRBJ1-1 NA TRBV6-1 NA
TGCAGCGTTTGGGACCGGGACAGTACTACTGAAGCTTTCTTT CSVWDRDSTTEAFF TRBJ1-1 NA TRBV29-1 TRBD1
TGCAGTGCTAGGGGAGGAGAAGCTTTCTTT CSARGGEAFF TRBJ1-1 NA TRBV20-1 NA
TGTGCCAGCAGCTGGACAGAAGGAGATGGCTACACCTTC CASSWTEGDGYTF TRBJ1-2 NA TRBV7-9 NA
TGTGCCAGCAGTCGGACAGGGGTGTACACTGAAGCTTTCTTT CASSRTGVYTEAFF TRBJ1-1 once TRBV5-4 TRBD1
TGTGCCAGCAGCTACAGGGGGCCGGAGCACAACTATGGCTACACCTTC CASSYRGPEHNYGYTF TRBJ1-2 NA TRBV5-6 TRBD1
TGTGCCATCAGTGCACTACCAATTAGGACTAGCGGGGGGCAAGAGACCCAGTACTTC CAISALPIRTSGGQETQYF TRBJ2-5 NA TRBV10-3 TRBD2
TGTGCCAGCAGCTACGGGACAGAGGGCAATCAGCCCCAGCATTTT CASSYGTEGNQPQHF TRBJ1-5 NA TRBV5-6 TRBD1
TGCGCCAGCAGCCAAGAAGTATGGGGGGGGTCCTACAATGAGCAGTTCTTC CASSQEVWGGSYNEQFF TRBJ2-1 NA TRBV4-3 TRBD2
TGTGCCAGCAGTGAAAGTTTCAGGGCCGGCTACGAGCAGTACTTC CASSESFRAGYEQYF TRBJ2-7 NA TRBV6-1 NA
TGTGCCAGCAGCCCAGGGAGGGGAAACACCATATATTTT CASSPGRGNTIYF TRBJ1-3 NA TRBV5-6 NA
TGCGCCAGCCAATCGACAGGGAGAAATTACAATGAGCAGTTCTTC CASQSTGRNYNEQFF TRBJ2-1 NA TRBV5-1 TRBD1
TGTGCCAGCAGTCACCGACTCCGGAGGGTGGGCACTGAAGCTTTCTTT CASSHRLRRVGTEAFF TRBJ1-1 NA TRBV28 NA
TGTGCCAGCAGCCCGGGGGGGAATGGCTACACCTTC CASSPGGNGYTF TRBJ1-2 NA TRBV28 NA
TGTGCCAGCAGCTTAGTGCCCCTTCAGATCCACACTGAAGCTTTCTTT CASSLVPLQIHTEAFF TRBJ1-1 NA TRBV13 NA
TGTGCCAGCAGTTCAAGACAGGGGAAGTGGAAAGAGGCCCAGTACTTC CASSSRQGKWKEAQYF TRBJ2-5 NA TRBV27 TRBD1
TGCGCCAGCAGCCAGGGGCCCGGGGAAAAACTGTTTTTT CASSQGPGEKLFF TRBJ1-4 NA TRBV4-3 NA
TGTGCCAGCAGCTTATCCCGACAGGACAAACCTGATAATTCACCCCTCCACTTT CASSLSRQDKPDNSPLHF TRBJ1-6 NA TRBV7-6 NA